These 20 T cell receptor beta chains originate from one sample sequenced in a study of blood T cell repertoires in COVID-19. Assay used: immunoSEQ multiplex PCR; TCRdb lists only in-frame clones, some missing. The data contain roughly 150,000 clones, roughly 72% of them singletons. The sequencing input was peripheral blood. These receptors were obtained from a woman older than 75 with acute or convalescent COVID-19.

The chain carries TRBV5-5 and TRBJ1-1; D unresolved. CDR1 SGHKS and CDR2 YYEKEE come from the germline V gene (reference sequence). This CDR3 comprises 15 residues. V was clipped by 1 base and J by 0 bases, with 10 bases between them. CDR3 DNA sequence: TGTGCCAGCAGCTTGACGAGTCTCATGAACACTGAAGCTTTCTTT. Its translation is CASSLTSLMNTEAFF.

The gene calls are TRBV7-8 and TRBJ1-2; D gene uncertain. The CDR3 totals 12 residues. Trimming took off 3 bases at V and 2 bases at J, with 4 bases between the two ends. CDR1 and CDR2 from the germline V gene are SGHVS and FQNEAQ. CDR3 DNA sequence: TGTGCCAGCAGCTTCATCAACTATGGCTACACCTTC. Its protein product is CASSFINYGYTF.

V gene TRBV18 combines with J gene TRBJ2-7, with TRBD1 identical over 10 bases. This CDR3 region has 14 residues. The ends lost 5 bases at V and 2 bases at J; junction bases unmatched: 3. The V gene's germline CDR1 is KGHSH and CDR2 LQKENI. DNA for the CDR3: TGTGCCAGCTCATGGGACAGGGGAACCTACGAGCAGTACTTC. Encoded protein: CASSWDRGTYEQYF.

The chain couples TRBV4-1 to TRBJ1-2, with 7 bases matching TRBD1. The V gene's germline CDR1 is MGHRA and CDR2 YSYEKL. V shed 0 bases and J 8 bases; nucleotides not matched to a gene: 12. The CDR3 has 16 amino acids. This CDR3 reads CASSQEWTGDSRGYTF. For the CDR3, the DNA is TGCGCCAGCAGCCAAGAGTGGACAGGCGATTCGAGAGGCTACACCTTC.

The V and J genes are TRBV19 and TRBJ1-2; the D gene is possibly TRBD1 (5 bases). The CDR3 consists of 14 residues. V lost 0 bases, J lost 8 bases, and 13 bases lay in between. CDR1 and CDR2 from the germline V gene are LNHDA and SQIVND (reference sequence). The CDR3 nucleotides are TGTGCCAGTAGTATAGATCTCAGGGTAGGAGGCTACACCTTC. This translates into CASSIDLRVGGYTF.

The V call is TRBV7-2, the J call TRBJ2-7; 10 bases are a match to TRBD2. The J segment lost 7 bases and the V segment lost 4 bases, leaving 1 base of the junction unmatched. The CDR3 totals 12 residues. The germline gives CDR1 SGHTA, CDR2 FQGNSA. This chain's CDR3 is CASSSGLAEQYF. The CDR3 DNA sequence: TGTGCCAGCAGCTCGGGACTAGCGGAGCAGTACTTC.

The CDR3: CAWKPSGRAETQYF. The CDR3 region has the DNA TGTGCCTGGAAGCCTAGCGGGAGGGCAGAGACCCAGTACTTC. The chain employs TRBV30 and TRBJ2-5; 12 bases fit TRBD2. The junction had 4 bases not matched to a gene; V was cut back by 4 bases and J by 4 bases. This CDR3 region has 14 residues. In germline, CDR1 is GTSNPN, CDR2 SVGIG (reference sequence).

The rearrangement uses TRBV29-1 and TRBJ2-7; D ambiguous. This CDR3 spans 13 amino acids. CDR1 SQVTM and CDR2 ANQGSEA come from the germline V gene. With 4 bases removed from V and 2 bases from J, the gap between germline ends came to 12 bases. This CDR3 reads CSVGRGSAYEQYF. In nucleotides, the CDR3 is TGCAGCGTTGGGCGCGGCAGCGCCTACGAGCAGTACTTC.

CDR3 amino acids: CAWDTSGEYNEQFF. The CDR3 nucleotides read TGTGCCTGGGACACTAGCGGGGAGTACAATGAGCAGTTCTTC. The genes are TRBV30 and TRBJ2-1; TRBD2 agrees at 10 bases. Germline V gene sequence: CDR1 GTSNPN, CDR2 SVGIG (reference sequence). V lost 5 bases to trimming and J lost 4 bases; unmatched junction nucleotides: 5. The CDR3 has 14 amino acids.

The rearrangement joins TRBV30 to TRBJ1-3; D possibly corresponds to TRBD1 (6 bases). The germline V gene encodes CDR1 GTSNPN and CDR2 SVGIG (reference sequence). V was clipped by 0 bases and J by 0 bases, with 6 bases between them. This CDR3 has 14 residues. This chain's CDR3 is CAWSVGGSGNTIYF. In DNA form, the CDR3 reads TGTGCCTGGAGTGTAGGGGGCTCTGGAAACACCATATATTTT.

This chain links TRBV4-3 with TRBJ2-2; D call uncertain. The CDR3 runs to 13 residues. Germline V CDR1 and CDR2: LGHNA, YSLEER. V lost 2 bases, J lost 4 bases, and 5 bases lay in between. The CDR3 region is CASSQLVTGELFF. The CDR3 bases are TGCGCCAGCAGCCAACTCGTCACCGGGGAGCTGTTTTTT.

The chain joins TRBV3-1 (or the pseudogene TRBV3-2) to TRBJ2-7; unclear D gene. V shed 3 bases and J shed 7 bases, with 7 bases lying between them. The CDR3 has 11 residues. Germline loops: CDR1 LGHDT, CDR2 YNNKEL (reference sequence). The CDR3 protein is CASSHLREQYF. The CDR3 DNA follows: TGTGCCAGCAGCCATCTTAGAGAGCAGTACTTC.

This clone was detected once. The CDR3 loop is CASSLRDRGGYTF. The CDR3 bases are TGTGCCAGCAGCCTCCGGGACAGGGGTGGCTACACCTTC. The J gene is TRBJ1-2, the V gene TRBV27; TRBD1 agrees at 10 bases. The CDR3 runs to 13 residues. From germline, CDR1 is MNHEY and CDR2 SMNVEV (reference sequence). With 6 bases clipped from V and 7 bases from J, the junction kept 5 bases outside the gene matches.

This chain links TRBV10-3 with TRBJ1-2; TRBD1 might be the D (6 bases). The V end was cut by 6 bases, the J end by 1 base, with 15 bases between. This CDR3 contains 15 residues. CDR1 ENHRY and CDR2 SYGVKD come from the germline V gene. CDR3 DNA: TGTGCCATCAGGAGCCAGGGGTCGGATAACTATGGCTACACCTTC. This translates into CAIRSQGSDNYGYTF.

CDR3 protein: CASRIIQGENTEAFF. As DNA, the CDR3 is TGCGCCAGCAGAATTATCCAGGGCGAGAACACTGAAGCTTTCTTT. This chain uses TRBV5-1 with TRBJ1-1; tentative D call: TRBD1 (5 bases). The CDR3 runs 15 residues. V lost 5 bases and J 1 base, leaving 15 bases between the germline ends. The germline CDR1 and CDR2 sequences are SGHRS and YFSETQ.

The CDR3 DNA sequence: TGTGCCAGCAGTTCGGACGGCACCGGGATTGAAGCTTTCTTT. Protein sequence: CASSSDGTGIEAFF. The chain recombines TRBV6-6 with TRBJ1-1; no clear D. The CDR3 has 14 residues. Trimming cost V 4 bases and J 7 bases, with 16 bases left between them. Looked up from germline, CDR1 is MNHNY and CDR2 is SVGAGI (reference sequence).

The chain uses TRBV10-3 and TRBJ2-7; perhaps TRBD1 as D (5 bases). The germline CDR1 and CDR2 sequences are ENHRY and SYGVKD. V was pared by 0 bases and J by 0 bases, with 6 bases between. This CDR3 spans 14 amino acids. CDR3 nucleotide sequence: TGTGCCATCAGTGAGTCTCAGGGCTCCTACGAGCAGTACTTC. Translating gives CAISESQGSYEQYF.

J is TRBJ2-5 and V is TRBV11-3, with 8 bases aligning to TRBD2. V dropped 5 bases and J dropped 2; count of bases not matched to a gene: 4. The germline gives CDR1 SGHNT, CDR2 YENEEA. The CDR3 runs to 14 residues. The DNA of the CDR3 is TGTGCCAGCAGCAGAACTAGCGGTCAAGAGACCCAGTACTTC. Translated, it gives CASSRTSGQETQYF. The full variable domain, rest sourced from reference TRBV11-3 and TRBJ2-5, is EAGVVQSPRYKIIEKKQPVAFWCNPISGHNTLYWYLQNLGQGPELLIRYENEEAVDDSQLPKDRFSAERLKGVDSTLKIQPAELGDSAVYLCASSRTSGQETQYFGPGTRLLVL.

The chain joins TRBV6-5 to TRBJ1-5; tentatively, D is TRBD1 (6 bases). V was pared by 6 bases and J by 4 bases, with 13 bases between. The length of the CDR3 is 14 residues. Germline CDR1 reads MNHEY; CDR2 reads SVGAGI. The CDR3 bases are TGTGCCAGCAGAAGGGACACCCCGAATCAGCCCCAGCATTTT. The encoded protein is CASRRDTPNQPQHF.

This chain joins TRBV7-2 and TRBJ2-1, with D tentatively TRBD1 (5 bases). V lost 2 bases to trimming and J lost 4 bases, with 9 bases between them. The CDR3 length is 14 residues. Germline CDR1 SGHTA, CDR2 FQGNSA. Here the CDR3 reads CASSLYGAYNEQFF. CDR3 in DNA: TGTGCCAGCAGCTTATATGGGGCGTACAATGAGCAGTTCTTC.